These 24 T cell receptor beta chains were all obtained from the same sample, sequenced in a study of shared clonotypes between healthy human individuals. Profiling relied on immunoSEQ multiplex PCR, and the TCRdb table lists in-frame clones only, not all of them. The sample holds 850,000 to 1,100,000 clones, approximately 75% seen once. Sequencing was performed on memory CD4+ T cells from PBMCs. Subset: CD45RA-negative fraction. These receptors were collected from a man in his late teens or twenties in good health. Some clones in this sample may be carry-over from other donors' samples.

CDR3: CASRLEGAPGADEQYF. The CDR3 nucleotides are TGTGCCAGCAGACTGGAAGGGGCCCCCGGAGCCGACGAGCAGTACTTC. The chain couples TRBV2 to TRBJ2-7, with D maybe TRBD1 (5 bases). The CDR3 runs to 16 residues. Germline V CDR1 and CDR2: SNHLY, FYNNEI. The germline V and J ends were trimmed by 6 bases and 5 bases, with 23 bases remaining between them.

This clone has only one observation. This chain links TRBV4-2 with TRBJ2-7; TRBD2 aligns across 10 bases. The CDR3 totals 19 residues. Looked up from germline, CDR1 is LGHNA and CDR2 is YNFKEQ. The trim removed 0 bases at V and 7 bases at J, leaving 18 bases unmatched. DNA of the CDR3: TGTGCCAGCAGCCAAGATAAGCTAGCGGGAGTCCTCGGGGCTGGGGAGCAGTACTTC. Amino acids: CASSQDKLAGVLGAGEQYF.

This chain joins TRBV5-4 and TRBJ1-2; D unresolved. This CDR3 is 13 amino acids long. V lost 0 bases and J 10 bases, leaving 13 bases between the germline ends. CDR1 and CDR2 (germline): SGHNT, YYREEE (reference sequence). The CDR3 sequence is CASSLALGRDYTF. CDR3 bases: TGTGCCAGCAGCTTGGCCTTAGGGAGAGACTACACCTTC.

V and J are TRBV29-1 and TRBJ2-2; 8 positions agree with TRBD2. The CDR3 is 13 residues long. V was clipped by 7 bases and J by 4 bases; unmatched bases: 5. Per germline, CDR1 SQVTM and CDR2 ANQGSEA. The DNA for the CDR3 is TGCAGCGCCGGGACTAGTATCACCGGGGAGCTGTTTTTT. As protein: CSAGTSITGELFF.

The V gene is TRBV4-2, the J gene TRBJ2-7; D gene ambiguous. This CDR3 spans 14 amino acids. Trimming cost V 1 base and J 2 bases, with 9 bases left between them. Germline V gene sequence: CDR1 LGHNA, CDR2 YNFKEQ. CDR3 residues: CASSQVQTPYEQYF. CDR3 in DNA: TGTGCCAGCAGCCAAGTCCAGACCCCCTACGAGCAGTACTTC.

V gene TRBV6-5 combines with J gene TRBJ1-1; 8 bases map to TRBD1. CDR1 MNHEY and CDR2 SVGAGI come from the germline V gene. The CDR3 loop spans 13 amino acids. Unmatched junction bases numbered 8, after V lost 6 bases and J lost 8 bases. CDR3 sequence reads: CASRPDRDREAFF. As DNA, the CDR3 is TGTGCCAGCAGACCTGACCGGGACAGGGAAGCTTTCTTT.

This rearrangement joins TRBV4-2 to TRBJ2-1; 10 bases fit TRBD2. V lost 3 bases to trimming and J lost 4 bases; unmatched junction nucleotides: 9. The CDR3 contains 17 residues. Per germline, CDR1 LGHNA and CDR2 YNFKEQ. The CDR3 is CASSQGASGSPYNEQFF. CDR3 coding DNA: TGTGCCAGCAGCCAGGGAGCTAGCGGGAGCCCTTACAATGAGCAGTTCTTC.

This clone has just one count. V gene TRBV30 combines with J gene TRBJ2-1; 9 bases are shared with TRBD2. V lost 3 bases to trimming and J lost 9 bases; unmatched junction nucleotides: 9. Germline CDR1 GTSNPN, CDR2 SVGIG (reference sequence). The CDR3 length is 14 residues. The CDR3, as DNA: TGTGCCTGGAGAGGTAGCGGGAGTATAATTGAGCAGTTCTTC. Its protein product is CAWRGSGSIIEQFF. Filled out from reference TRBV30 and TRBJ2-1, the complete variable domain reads SQTIHQWPATLVQPVGSPLSLECTVEGTSNPNLYWYRQAAGRGLQLLFYSVGIGQISSEVPQNLSASRPQDRQFILSSKKLLLSDSGFYLCAWRGSGSIIEQFFGPGTRLTVL.

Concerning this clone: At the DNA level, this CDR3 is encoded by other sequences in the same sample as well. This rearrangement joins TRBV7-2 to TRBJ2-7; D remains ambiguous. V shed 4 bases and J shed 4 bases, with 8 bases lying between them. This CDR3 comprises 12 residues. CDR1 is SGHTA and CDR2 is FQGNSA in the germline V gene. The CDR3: CASSSGPYEQYF. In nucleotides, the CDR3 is TGTGCCAGCAGCTCAGGACCGTACGAGCAGTACTTC.

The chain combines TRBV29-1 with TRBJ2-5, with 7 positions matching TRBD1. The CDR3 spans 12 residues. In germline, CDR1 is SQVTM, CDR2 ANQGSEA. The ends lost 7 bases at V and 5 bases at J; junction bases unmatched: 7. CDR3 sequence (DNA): TGCAGCGCGAACAGGGGCCCGGAGACCCAGTACTTC. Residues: CSANRGPETQYF.

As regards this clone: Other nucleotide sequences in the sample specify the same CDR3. CDR3 region: CASSPRSDYGYTF. The DNA of the CDR3 is TGTGCCAGCTCACCACGGTCAGACTATGGCTACACCTTC. The genes are TRBV18 and TRBJ1-2; D is unclear. The length of the CDR3 is 13 residues. V lost 1 base and J lost 3, with 6 bases in between. Germline CDR1 is KGHSH and CDR2 is LQKENI.

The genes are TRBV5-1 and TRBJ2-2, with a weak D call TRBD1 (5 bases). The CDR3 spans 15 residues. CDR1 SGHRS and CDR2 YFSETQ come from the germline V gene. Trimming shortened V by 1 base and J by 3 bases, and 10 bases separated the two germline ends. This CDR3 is CASSLRGVDTGELFF. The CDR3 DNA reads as TGCGCCAGCAGCTTGAGGGGCGTCGACACCGGGGAGCTGTTTTTT.

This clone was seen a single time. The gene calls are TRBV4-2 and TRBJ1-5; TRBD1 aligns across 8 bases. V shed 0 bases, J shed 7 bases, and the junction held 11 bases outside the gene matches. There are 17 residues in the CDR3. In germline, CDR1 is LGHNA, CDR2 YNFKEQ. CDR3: CASSQEWGRGLGQPQHF. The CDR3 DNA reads TGTGCCAGCAGCCAAGAATGGGGCAGGGGGCTCGGACAGCCCCAGCATTTT.

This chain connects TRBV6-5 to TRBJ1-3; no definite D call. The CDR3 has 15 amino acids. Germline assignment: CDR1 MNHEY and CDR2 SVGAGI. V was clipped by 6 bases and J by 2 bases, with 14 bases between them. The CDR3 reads CASRMDWYPGNTIYF. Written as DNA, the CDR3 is TGTGCCAGCAGGATGGACTGGTATCCTGGAAACACCATATATTTT.

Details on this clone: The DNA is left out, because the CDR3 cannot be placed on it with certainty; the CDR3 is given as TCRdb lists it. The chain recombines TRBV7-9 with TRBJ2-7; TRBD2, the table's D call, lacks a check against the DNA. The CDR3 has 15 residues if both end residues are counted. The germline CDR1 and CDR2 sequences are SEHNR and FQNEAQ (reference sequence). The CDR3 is CASSFGSGISYEQYF.

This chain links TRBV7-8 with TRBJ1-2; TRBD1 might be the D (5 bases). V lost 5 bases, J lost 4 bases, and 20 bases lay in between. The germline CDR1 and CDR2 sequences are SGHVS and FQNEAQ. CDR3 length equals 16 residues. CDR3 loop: CASSPPGLWGSYGYTF. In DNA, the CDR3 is TGTGCCAGCAGCCCGCCGGGTTTGTGGGGCAGCTATGGCTACACCTTC.

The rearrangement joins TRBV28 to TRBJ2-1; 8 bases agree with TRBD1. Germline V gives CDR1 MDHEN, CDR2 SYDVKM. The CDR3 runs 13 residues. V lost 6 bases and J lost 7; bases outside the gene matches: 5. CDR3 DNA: TGTGCCAGCAGACGGACAGGGTTAAATGAGCAGTTCTTC. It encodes CASRRTGLNEQFF.

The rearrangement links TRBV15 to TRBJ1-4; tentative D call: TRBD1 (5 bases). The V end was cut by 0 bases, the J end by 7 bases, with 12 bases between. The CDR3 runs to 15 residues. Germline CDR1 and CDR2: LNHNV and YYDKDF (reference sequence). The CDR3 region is CATSRDRVETEKLFF. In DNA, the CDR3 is TGTGCCACCAGCAGAGACAGGGTCGAGACTGAAAAACTGTTTTTT.

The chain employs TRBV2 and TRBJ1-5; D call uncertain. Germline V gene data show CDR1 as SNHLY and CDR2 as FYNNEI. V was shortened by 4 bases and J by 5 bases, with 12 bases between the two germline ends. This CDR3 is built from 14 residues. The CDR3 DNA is TGTGCCAGCAGTGGAAGGGCCCGCTATCAGCCCCAGCATTTT. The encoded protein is CASSGRARYQPQHF.

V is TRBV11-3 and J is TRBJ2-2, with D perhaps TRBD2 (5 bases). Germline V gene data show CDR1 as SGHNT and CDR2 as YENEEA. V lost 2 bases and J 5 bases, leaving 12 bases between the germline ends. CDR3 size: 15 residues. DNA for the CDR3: TGTGCCAGCAGCTTAAGTGGGAGTTATACCGGGGAGCTGTTTTTT. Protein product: CASSLSGSYTGELFF.

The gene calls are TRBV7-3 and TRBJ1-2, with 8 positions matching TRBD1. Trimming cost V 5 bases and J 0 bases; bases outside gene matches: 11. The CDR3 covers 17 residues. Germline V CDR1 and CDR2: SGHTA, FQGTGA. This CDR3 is CASSLGQGGMANYGYTF. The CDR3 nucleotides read TGTGCCAGCAGCCTTGGACAGGGAGGGATGGCTAACTATGGCTACACCTTC. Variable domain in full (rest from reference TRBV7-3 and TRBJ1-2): GAGVSQTPSNKVTEKGKYVELRCDPISGHTALYWYRQSLGQGPEFLIYFQGTGAADDSGLPNDRFFAVRPEGSVSTLKIQRTERGDSAVYLCASSLGQGGMANYGYTFGSGTRLTVV.

CDR3 amino acids: CASILSRGNTEAFF. CDR3 sequence (DNA): TGTGCCAGCATTCTCTCACGGGGGAACACTGAAGCTTTCTTT. The V gene is TRBV6-1, the J gene TRBJ1-1, with D unresolved. The CDR3 runs to 14 residues. The germline gives CDR1 MNHNS, CDR2 SASEGT. Trimming left V 7 bases short and J 1 base short, with 13 bases between.

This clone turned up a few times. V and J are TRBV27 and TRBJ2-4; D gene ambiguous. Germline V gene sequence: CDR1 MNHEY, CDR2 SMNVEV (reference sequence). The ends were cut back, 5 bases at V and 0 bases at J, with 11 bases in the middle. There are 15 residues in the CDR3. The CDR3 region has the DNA TGTGCCAGCAGTCCCAGCCTTTTAGCCAAAAACATTCAGTACTTC. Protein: CASSPSLLAKNIQYF.

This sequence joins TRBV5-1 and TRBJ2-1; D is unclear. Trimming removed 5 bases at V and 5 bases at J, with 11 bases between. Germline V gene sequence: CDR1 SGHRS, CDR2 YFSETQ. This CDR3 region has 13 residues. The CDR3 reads CASRPDPDNEQFF. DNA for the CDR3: TGCGCCAGCAGACCTGACCCGGACAATGAGCAGTTCTTC.